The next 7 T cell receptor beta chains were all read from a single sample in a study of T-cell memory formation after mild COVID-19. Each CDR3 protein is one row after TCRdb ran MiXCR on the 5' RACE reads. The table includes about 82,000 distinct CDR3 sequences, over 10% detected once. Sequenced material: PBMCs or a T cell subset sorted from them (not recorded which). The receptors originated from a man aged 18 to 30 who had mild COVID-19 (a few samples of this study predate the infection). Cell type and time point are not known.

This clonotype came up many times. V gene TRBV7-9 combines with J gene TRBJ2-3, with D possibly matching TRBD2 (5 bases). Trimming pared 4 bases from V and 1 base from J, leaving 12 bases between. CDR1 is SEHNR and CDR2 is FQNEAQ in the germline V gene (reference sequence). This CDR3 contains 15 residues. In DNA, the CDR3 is TGTGCCAGCAGCTCCCCAGGAGGCCGCACAGATACGCAGTATTTT. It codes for CASSSPGGRTDTQYF.

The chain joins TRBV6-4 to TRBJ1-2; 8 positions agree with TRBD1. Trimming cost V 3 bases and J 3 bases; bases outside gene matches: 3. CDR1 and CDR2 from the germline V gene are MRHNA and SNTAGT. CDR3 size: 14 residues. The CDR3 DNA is TGTGCCAGCAGTGAGGCAGGGGGCGACTATGGCTACACCTTC. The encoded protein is CASSEAGGDYGYTF.

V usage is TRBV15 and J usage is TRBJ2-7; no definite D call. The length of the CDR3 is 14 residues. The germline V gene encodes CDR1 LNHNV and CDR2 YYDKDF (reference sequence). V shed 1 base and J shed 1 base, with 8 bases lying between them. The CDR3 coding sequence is TGTGCCACCAGCAGAGGGACCGGGTCCTACGAGCAGTACGTC. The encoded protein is CATSRGTGSYEQYV.

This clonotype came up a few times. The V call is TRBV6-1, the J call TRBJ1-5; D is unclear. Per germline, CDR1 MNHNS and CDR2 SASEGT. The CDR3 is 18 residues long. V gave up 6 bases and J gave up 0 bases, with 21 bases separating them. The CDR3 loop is CASSLHLEGGYSNQPQHF. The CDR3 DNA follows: TGTGCCAGCAGCCTACACCTTGAGGGTGGGTATAGCAATCAGCCCCAGCATTTT.

The CDR3 loop reads CSVDSGEGYEQYF. CDR3 DNA: TGCAGCGTTGATTCAGGGGAGGGCTACGAGCAGTACTTC. The chain couples TRBV29-1 to TRBJ2-7; D is perhaps TRBD2 (7 bases). CDR3 length equals 13 residues. V was cut by 3 bases and J by 3 bases, with 12 bases left in between. Germline CDR1 SQVTM, CDR2 ANQGSEA.

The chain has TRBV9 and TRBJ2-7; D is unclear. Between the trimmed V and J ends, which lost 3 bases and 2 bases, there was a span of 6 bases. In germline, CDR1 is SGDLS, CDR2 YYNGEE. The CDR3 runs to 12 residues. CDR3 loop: CASSGGTYEQYF. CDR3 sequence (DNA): TGTGCCAGCAGCGGCGGAACCTACGAGCAGTACTTC.

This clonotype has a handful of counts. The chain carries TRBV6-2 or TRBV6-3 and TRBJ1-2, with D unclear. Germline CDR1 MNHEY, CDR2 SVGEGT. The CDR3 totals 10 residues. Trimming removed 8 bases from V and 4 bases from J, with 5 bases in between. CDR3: CASRTYGYTF. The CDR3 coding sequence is TGTGCCAGCCGAACCTATGGCTACACCTTC.